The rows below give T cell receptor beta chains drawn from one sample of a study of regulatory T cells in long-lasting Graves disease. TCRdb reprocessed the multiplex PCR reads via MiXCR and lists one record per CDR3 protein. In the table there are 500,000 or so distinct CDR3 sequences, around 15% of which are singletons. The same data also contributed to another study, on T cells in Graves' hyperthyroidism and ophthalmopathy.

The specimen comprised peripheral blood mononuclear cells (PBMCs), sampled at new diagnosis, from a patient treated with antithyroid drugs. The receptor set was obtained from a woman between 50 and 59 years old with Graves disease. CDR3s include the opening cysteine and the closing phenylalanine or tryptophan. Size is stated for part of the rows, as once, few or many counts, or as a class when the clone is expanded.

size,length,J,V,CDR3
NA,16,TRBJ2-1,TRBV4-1,CASSQDGWREESEQFF
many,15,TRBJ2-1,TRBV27,CASTGLAGTYNEQFF
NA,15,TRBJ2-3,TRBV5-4,CASSYPGRITDTQYF
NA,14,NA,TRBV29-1,CSVEGQGGYNEQFF
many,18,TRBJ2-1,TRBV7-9,CASSLVTGTSGMYNEQFF
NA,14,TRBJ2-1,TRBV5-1,CASRPGTSSFSQFF
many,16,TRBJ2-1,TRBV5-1,CASSLFPGDSYNEQFF
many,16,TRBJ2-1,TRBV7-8,CASSLDISNPRDEQFF
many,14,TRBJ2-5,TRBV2,CASSYTRIQETQYF
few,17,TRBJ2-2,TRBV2,CARQRTEPKGDTGELFF
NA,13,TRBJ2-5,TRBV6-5,CASSSGQGETQYF
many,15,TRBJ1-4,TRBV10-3,CAISDGTGGVEKLFF
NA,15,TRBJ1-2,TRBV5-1,CASSPQPTEGNGYTF
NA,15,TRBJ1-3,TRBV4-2,CASSQAGTYGNTIYF
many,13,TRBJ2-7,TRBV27,CASSSGRRHEQYF
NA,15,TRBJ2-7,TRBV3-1,CASSLVPDRVYEQYF
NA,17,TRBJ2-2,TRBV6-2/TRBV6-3,CASSYSPSTQNTGELFF
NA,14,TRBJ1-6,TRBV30,CARDGGMSNSPLHF
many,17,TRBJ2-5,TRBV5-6,CASSLLAGETLGGTQYF
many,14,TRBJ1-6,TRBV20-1,CSARGRDHNSPLHF
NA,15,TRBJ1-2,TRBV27,CASSFSDRANYGYTF
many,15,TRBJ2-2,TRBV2,CASRTGQASTGELFF
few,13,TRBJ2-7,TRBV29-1,CSVSRGLYDEQYF
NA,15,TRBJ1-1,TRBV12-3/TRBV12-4,CASSYPPEGGAEAFF
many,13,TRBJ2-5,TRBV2,CASSDQVQETQYF
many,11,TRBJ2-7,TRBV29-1,CSAQRAYEQYF
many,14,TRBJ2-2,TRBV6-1,CASRDDSSTGELFF
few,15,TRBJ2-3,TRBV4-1,CASSPEADPRNTQYF
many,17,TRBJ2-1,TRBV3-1,CASSQARLTGGRIEQFF
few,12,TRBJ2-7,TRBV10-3,CTHRAGEYEQYF
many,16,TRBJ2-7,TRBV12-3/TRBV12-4,CASSLDSGLLSYEQYF
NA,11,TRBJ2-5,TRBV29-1,CSAGDDGTQYF
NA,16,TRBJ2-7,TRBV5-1,CASSLGSGSRGYEQYF
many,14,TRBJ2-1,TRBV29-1,CSVEGAGTSGAGFF
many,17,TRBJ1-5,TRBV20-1,CSAQKGFTGQGHQPQHF
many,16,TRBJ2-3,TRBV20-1,CSARGLAGGSTDTQYF
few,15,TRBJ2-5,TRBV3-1,CASRLTWTRQETQYF
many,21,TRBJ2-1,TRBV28,CASSTGRSRLAGVLSYNEQFF
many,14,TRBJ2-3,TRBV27,CASWGLAEKHTQYF
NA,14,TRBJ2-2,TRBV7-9,CASRLGANTGELFF
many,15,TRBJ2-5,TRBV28,CASSYGGGRSETQYF
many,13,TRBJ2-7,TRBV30,CAWSVSSRHEQYF
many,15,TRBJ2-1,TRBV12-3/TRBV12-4,CASRRGVEESSEQFF
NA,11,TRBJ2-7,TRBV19,CASSIGSEQYF
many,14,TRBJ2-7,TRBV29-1,CSVEDPGQGLKQYF
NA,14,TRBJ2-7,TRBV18,CASSTGTGATEQYF